This T cell receptor beta chain comes out of a study of preoperative IRX-2 immunotherapy in early breast cancer. This clone came up once. Regarding treatment: preoperative locoregional IRX-2 cytokine immunotherapy. Profiling relied on immunoSEQ multiplex PCR, and the TCRdb table lists in-frame clones only, not all of them. The table has 40,000 to 50,000 clones, approximately 80% seen once. CDR3 length: 15 amino acids. V lost 5 bases and J lost 0, with 14 bases in between. CDR1 and CDR2 (germline): SGHRS, YFSETQ. This chain connects TRBV5-1 to TRBJ1-2, with D unclear. This TCR came from a human donor with breast cancer. Sequences were derived from tumor tissue, sampled after IRX-2 immunotherapy. The CDR3 nucleotides are TGCGCCAGCAGTCCCGAGATCGGAGCTAACTATGGCTACACCTTC. Protein: CASSPEIGANYGYTF.